This paragraph covers one T cell receptor beta chain sequence. Its antigen is unidentified. This specimen belongs to a study of cytomegalovirus exposure and HLA in healthy donors. On the study more broadly: Unique TCR beta sequences numbering around 110 million came from about 179 million T cells in an earlier analysis.

PCR primers comprised 60 Vbeta and 13 Jbeta primers. Data came from immunoSEQ multiplex PCR; TCRdb stores just in-frame clones and leaves some out. The sample has around 210,000 clones. Findings and limits, study-wide: TCR beta sequences reportedly predicted most subjects' HLA-A and HLA-B alleles accurately. CMV serostatus alone was available as immune exposure information.

The CDR3 sequence is 21 residues long. The V gene's germline CDR1 is KGHSH and CDR2 LQKENI. Trimming removed 3 bases from V and 0 bases from J; junction bases left unmatched: 21. This clonotype was sampled from a woman aged 25 to 39 in good health and CMV-seropositive. The specimen was PBMCs. V is TRBV18 and J is TRBJ2-7; 9 nucleotides align to TRBD2. The CDR3 bases are TGTGCCAGCTCACCCGTACCCGGGACGGGAGTACTAGCGGGCAACTCCTACGAGCAGTACTTC. As protein: CASSPVPGTGVLAGNSYEQYF.